These 20 T cell receptor beta chains share one sample of origin, sequenced in a study of Ad26.COV2.S vaccination and SARS-CoV-2 variants. Treatment: around 19 received Ad26.COV2.S at low or high dose, single or two shots; 5 received placebo; per-sample allocation not given. After the first vaccine or placebo injection, samples were drawn on day 63. The protocol was immunoSEQ multiplex PCR, while the TCRdb copy is restricted to in-frame clones and leaves out a portion. This sample has 350,000 to 450,000 clones, with 83% found just once. Sequences were derived from peripheral blood, sampled in a trial of Ad26.COV2.S vaccine versus placebo. All receptors derive from a person between 18 and 59 years old who received the Ad26.COV2.S COVID-19 vaccine or a placebo.

The chain recombines TRBV5-4 with TRBJ2-7; 7 bases fit TRBD1. This CDR3 is 14 amino acids long. Germline-derived CDR1 and CDR2 are SGHNT and YYREEE (reference sequence). Unmatched junction bases numbered 8, after V lost 4 bases and J lost 4 bases. The CDR3 DNA is TGTGCCAGCAGCCCCACAGGGGTCAGTTACGAGCAGTACTTC. Translating it yields CASSPTGVSYEQYF. Filled out from reference TRBV5-4 and TRBJ2-7, the complete variable domain reads ETGVTQSPTHLIKTRGQQVTLRCSSQSGHNTVSWYQQALGQGPQFIFQYYREEENGRGNFPPRFSGLQFPNYSSELNVNALELDDSALYLCASSPTGVSYEQYFGPGTRLTVT.

This sequence joins TRBV5-1 and TRBJ1-2; D is possibly TRBD1 (5 bases). Deletions cut 0 bases from V and 6 bases from J, with 18 bases between. The germline gives CDR1 SGHRS, CDR2 YFSETQ. This CDR3 has 16 amino acids. This CDR3 is CASSLAGTTPGNGYTF. The CDR3 nucleotides read TGCGCCAGCAGCTTGGCAGGGACCACACCAGGAAATGGCTACACCTTC.

The CDR3 loop reads CASRDSLAKNIQYF. DNA of the CDR3: TGTGCCAGTAGGGACAGCCTAGCCAAAAACATTCAGTACTTC. The chain has TRBV19 and TRBJ2-4; a weak D match, TRBD1 (6 bases). Looked up from germline, CDR1 is LNHDA and CDR2 is SQIVND (reference sequence). The CDR3 length is 14 residues. Trimming pared 6 bases from V and 0 bases from J, leaving 9 bases between.

V and J are TRBV9 and TRBJ1-2, with 7 bases that match TRBD1. With 0 bases clipped from V and 6 bases from J, the junction kept 5 bases outside the gene matches. Germline V gene data show CDR1 as SGDLS and CDR2 as YYNGEE. This CDR3 contains 14 residues. CDR3 protein: CASSVAGRGNGYTF. For the CDR3, the DNA is TGTGCCAGCAGCGTAGCGGGCAGGGGGAATGGCTACACCTTC.

The V and J genes are TRBV9 and TRBJ2-7; possible D gene TRBD2, 6 bases. CDR1 SGDLS and CDR2 YYNGEE come from the germline V gene. The V and J ends lost 3 bases and 3 bases respectively, with 16 bases between them. This CDR3 has 15 residues. This CDR3 is CASSGYGAGIYEQYF. The CDR3, as DNA: TGTGCCAGCAGCGGTTACGGGGCGGGAATCTACGAGCAGTACTTC. Full variable domain (remainder filled in from reference TRBV9 and TRBJ2-7): DSGVTQTPKHLITATGQRVTLRCSPRSGDLSVYWYQQSLDQGLQFLIQYYNGEERAKGNILERFSAQQFPDLHSELNLSSLELGDSALYFCASSGYGAGIYEQYFGPGTRLTVT.

The rearrangement uses TRBV21-1 and TRBJ2-3. TRBV21-1 is a pseudogene. There are 12 residues in the CDR3. The DNA of the CDR3 is TGTGCCAGCAGCAAAGACCTAGATACGCAGTATTTT. Residues: CASSKDLDTQYF.

The sample holds a few counts of this clone. Additional DNA sequences in this sample encode the identical CDR3. The genes are TRBV5-1 and TRBJ1-2; no clear D gene. The CDR3 runs 13 residues. Germline V CDR1 and CDR2: SGHRS, YFSETQ. Trimming took 5 bases from V and 2 from J, leaving 10 bases between them. CDR3 amino acids: CASSPGVNYGYTF. DNA for the CDR3: TGCGCCAGCAGTCCAGGCGTGAACTATGGCTACACCTTC.

The count of this clone is one. The chain joins TRBV10-3 to TRBJ2-1; 8 bases match TRBD1. The CDR3 has 12 residues. V lost 5 bases, J lost 9 bases, and 3 bases stayed unmatched. Germline values: CDR1 ENHRY, CDR2 SYGVKD. This chain's CDR3 is CAISLTGVEQFF. CDR3 DNA sequence: TGTGCCATCAGTCTGACAGGGGTTGAGCAGTTCTTC.

The chain carries TRBV7-2 and TRBJ2-1; D unclear. V was shortened by 1 base and J by 10 bases, with 20 bases between the two germline ends. Germline V lookup: CDR1 SGHTA, CDR2 FQGNSA. The CDR3 runs 16 residues. The CDR3 coding sequence is TGTGCCAGCAGCTTAGAATTCTGGGCGGCATCCCACGAGCAGTTCTTC. It translates to CASSLEFWAASHEQFF.

CDR3 amino acids: CASSGRRGDTEAFF. DNA of the CDR3: TGTGCCAGCAGTGGGAGGAGGGGGGACACTGAAGCTTTCTTT. This chain uses TRBV2 with TRBJ1-1; D possibly corresponds to TRBD1 (6 bases). The CDR3 runs 14 residues. The V gene's germline CDR1 is SNHLY and CDR2 FYNNEI. The V gene lost 4 bases and the J gene lost 3 bases, with 12 bases spanning the gap.

This sequence joins TRBV30 and TRBJ2-3; D not resolved. V was pared by 2 bases and J by 2 bases, with 8 bases between. Germline V CDR1 and CDR2: GTSNPN, SVGIG (reference sequence). This CDR3 contains 13 residues. In nucleotides, the CDR3 is TGTGCCTGGAGTACTGAATCCACAGATACGCAGTATTTT. Encoded protein: CAWSTESTDTQYF. Using reference TRBV30 and TRBJ2-3 for the parts outside the CDR3, the full variable domain is SQTIHQWPATLVQPVGSPLSLECTVEGTSNPNLYWYRQAAGRGLQLLFYSVGIGQISSEVPQNLSASRPQDRQFILSSKKLLLSDSGFYLCAWSTESTDTQYFGPGTRLTVL.

Only one count was recorded for this clone. The chain carries TRBV7-9 and TRBJ1-2; D might be TRBD1 (6 bases). Trimming left V 4 bases short and J 3 bases short, with 12 bases between. Per germline, CDR1 SEHNR and CDR2 FQNEAQ (reference sequence). CDR3 size: 14 residues. The CDR3, as DNA: TGTGCCAGCAGCTCCACGGACAGATACTATGGCTACACCTTC. Translation gives CASSSTDRYYGYTF.

The chain is built from TRBV11-3 and TRBJ2-2; tentatively, D is TRBD2 (7 bases). V was shortened by 6 bases and J by 0 bases, with 17 bases between the two germline ends. The CDR3 runs to 17 residues. Germline assignment: CDR1 SGHNT and CDR2 YENEEA. The CDR3 bases are TGTGCCAGCAGGGGTGGGGCGGGGGACACGAACACCGGGGAGCTGTTTTTT. Translation gives CASRGGAGDTNTGELFF.

The chain employs TRBV7-9 and TRBJ2-3, with 8 bases fitting TRBD2. V lost 3 bases to trimming and J lost 2 bases; unmatched junction nucleotides: 10. CDR3 length: 17 amino acids. Germline assignment: CDR1 SEHNR and CDR2 FQNEAQ (reference sequence). For the CDR3, the DNA is TGTGCCAGCAGCTTCGGACTAGCCCTATTACCCACAGATACGCAGTATTTT. This gives the protein CASSFGLALLPTDTQYF.

The chain has TRBV4-2 and TRBJ1-6; 9 nucleotides match TRBD1. Germline V CDR1 and CDR2: LGHNA, YNFKEQ. J gave up 6 bases and V 5 bases, and 8 bases lay outside the gene matches. This CDR3 is built from 16 residues. The DNA of the CDR3 is TGTGCCAGCAGCGATTCGGGACAGGGTTTTAATTCACCCCTCCACTTT. It codes for CASSDSGQGFNSPLHF.

V gene TRBV7-2 combines with J gene TRBJ1-6, with D unclear. This CDR3 spans 15 amino acids. The V and J ends lost 1 base and 10 bases respectively, with 14 bases between them. In germline, CDR1 is SGHTA, CDR2 FQGNSA. CDR3 in DNA: TGTGCCAGCAGCTTAGTAGCAGGAGGGCGGTCACCCCTCCACTTT. This sequence encodes CASSLVAGGRSPLHF.

The chain is built from TRBV5-5 and TRBJ1-4; 9 bases are a match to TRBD1. Trimming cost V 1 base and J 11 bases; bases outside gene matches: 6. Germline V gene data show CDR1 as SGHKS and CDR2 as YYEKEE (reference sequence). This CDR3 contains 14 residues. CDR3 DNA: TGTGCCAGCAGCTTGCCCATACAGGGGGCGAAACTGTTTTTT. This gives the protein CASSLPIQGAKLFF. The full variable domain, in which reference TRBV5-5 and TRBJ1-4 provide the parts outside the CDR3, is DAGVTQSPTHLIKTRGQQVTLRCSPISGHKSVSWYQQVLGQGPQFIFQYYEKEERGRGNFPDRFSARQFPNYSSELNVNALLLGDSALYLCASSLPIQGAKLFFGSGTQLSVL.

The chain employs TRBV5-1 and TRBJ2-1; the D gene is possibly TRBD2 (5 bases). The V gene lost 4 bases and the J gene lost 3 bases, with 11 bases spanning the gap. The CDR3 has 14 amino acids. The V gene's germline CDR1 is SGHRS and CDR2 YFSETQ. CDR3 coding DNA: TGCGCCAGCAGCGTGGACTCTTACTACAATGAGCAGTTCTTC. Protein: CASSVDSYYNEQFF.

The rearrangement uses TRBV7-9 and TRBJ1-1, with D perhaps matching TRBD1 (5 bases). Germline CDR1 SEHNR, CDR2 FQNEAQ (reference sequence). There are 13 residues in the CDR3. V shed 8 bases and J shed 3 bases, with 13 bases lying between them. The CDR3 here is CASVQQGYTEAFF. The DNA of the CDR3 is TGTGCCAGCGTACAGCAGGGTTACACTGAAGCTTTCTTT.

V usage is TRBV6-1 and J usage is TRBJ2-1; TRBD1 matches at 8 bases. Germline V lookup: CDR1 MNHNS, CDR2 SASEGT. The V gene end was trimmed by 3 bases and the J gene end by 7 bases; junction bases not matched to a gene: 8. The CDR3 sequence is 15 residues long. CDR3 loop: CASSDRTGRTNEQFF. The CDR3 coding sequence is TGTGCCAGCAGTGACAGGACAGGGCGGACAAATGAGCAGTTCTTC.